The clone carrying this T cell receptor (beta chain) was counted between two and nine times. Its target is unknown. This specimen belongs to a study of beta chain features in type 1 diabetes. As every portion of the isolated RNA was reverse transcribed, the sequencing read expressed TCRB transcripts. Clones were sequenced by immunoSEQ multiplex PCR, and TCRdb holds only the in-frame ones, with some missing. The sample includes around 160,000 clones, roughly 9% of them seen just once. This CDR3 contains 16 residues. The germline V gene has CDR1 SGHTA and CDR2 FQGTGA. The J segment lost 4 bases and the V segment lost 3 bases, leaving 3 bases of the junction unmatched. Study-level points and caveats: TCRB CDR3s from Type 1 diabetes patients were moderately but significantly shorter in all four CD4+ subsets. Shorter templates might be favored by PCR, equally in patients and controls.

The sequence was obtained from a woman in her twenties or thirties with type 1 diabetes. V and J are TRBV7-3 and TRBJ2-3; TRBD2 agrees at 14 bases. The sample comprised central memory CD4+ T cells from blood. The CDR3 bases are TGTGCCAGCAGCTTGGGACTAGCGGGAGTGGCAGATACGCAGTATTTT. Translated: CASSLGLAGVADTQYF.